This TCR beta chain was identified in a study of T-cell memory formation after mild COVID-19. MiXCR, run by TCRdb on the 5' RACE reads, gives a single entry per CDR3 protein. The sample comprises approximately 580,000 distinct CDR3 sequences, around 20% of which are singletons, and around 13% rests with the top ten. Sequenced input: PBMCs or a T cell subset sorted from them (not recorded which). The clonotype comes from an adult woman who had mild COVID-19 (a few samples of this study predate the infection). Cell type and time point are not known.

CDR3 sequence: CASSDQGTDTQYF. CDR3 DNA sequence: TGTGCCAGCAGTGACCAGGGGACAGATACGCAGTATTTT. The chain recombines TRBV6-4 with TRBJ2-3; the D gene is possibly TRBD1 (6 bases). Trimming left V 2 bases short and J 3 bases short, with 6 bases between. CDR1 and CDR2 (germline): MRHNA, SNTAGT. The CDR3 is 13 amino acids.